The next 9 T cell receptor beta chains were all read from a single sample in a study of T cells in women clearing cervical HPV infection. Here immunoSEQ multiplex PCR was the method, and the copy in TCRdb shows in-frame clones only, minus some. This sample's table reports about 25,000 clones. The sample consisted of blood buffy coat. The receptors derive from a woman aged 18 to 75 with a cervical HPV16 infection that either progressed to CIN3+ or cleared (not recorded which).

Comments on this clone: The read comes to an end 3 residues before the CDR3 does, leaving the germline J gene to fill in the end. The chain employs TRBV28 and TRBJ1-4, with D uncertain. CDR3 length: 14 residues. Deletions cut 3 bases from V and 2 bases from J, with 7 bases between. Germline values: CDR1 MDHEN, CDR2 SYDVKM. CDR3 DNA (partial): TGTGCCAGCAGTTTCAGGAGCACTAATGAAAAA. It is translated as CASSFRSTNEK. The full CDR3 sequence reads CASSFRSTNEKLFF.

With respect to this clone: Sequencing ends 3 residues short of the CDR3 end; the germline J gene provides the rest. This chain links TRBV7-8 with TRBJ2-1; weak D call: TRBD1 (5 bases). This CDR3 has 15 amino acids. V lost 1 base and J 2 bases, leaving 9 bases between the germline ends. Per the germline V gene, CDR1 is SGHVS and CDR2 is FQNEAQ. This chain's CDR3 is CASSLGEGAYNEQFF. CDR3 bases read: TGTGCCAGCAGCTTAGGAGAAGGGGCCTACAATGAG.

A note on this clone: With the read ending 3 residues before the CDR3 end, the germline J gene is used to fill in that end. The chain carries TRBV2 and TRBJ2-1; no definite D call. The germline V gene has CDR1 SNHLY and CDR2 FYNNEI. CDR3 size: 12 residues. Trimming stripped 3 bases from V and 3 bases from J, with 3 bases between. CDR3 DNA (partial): TGTGCCAGCAGTGACGGCTACAATGAG. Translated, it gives CASSDGYNE. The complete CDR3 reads CASSDGYNEQFF.

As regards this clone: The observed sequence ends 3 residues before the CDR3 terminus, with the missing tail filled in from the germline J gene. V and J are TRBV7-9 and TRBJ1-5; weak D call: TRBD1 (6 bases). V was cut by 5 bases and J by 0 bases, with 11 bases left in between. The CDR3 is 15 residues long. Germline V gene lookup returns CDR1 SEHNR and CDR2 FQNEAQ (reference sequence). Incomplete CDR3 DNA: TGTGCCAGCAGCACTGGACAGATTAGCAATCAGCCC. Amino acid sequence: CASSTGQISNQP. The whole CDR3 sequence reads CASSTGQISNQPQHF.

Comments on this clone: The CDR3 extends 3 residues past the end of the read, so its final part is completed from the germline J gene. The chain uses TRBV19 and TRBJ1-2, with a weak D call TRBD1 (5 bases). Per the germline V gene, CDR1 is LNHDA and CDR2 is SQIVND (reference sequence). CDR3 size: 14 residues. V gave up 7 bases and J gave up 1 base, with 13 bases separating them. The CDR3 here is CASTRTGGNYGYTF. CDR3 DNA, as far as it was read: TGTGCCAGTACCAGGACGGGGGGTAACTATGGC.

CDR3 protein: CASSSGTGASYDYTF. The CDR3 bases that were read are TGTGCCAGCTCGTCCGGGACAGGGGCTTCCTACGAC. The chain couples TRBV18 to TRBJ1-2, with TRBD1 identical over 10 bases. The read is 3 residues too short to cover the CDR3 end, so that end is filled in from the germline J gene. Germline V lookup: CDR1 KGHSH, CDR2 LQKENI. CDR3 length: 15 amino acids.

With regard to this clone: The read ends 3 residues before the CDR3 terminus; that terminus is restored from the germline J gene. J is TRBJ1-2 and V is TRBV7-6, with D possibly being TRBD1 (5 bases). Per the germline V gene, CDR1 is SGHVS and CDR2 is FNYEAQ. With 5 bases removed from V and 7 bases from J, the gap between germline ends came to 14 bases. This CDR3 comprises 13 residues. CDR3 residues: CASSLIGGGGYTF. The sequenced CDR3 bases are TGTGCCAGCAGCCTAATCGGGGGAGGTGGC.

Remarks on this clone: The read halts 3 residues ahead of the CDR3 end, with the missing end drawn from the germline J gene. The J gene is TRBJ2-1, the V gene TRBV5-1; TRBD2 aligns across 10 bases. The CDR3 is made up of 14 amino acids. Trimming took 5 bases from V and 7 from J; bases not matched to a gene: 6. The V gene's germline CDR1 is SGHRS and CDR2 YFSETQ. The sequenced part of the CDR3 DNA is TGCGCCAGCAGTAGGCTAGCGGGAGAAAATGAG. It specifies CASSRLAGENE. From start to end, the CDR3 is CASSRLAGENEQFF.

Here the CDR3 reads CSANTLGAGDEQFF. Incomplete CDR3 DNA: TGCAGTGCTAATACGCTTGGGGCCGGCGATGAG. V usage is TRBV20-1 and J usage is TRBJ2-1; maybe TRBD1 (5 bases). The read stops 3 residues short of the end of the CDR3; the missing end is completed from the germline J gene. The V end was cut by 4 bases, the J end by 8 bases, with 18 bases between. CDR1 and CDR2 from the germline V gene are DFQATT and SNEGSKA (reference sequence). The CDR3 consists of 14 residues.